This T cell receptor (beta chain) was identified during a study of blood T cell repertoires in COVID-19. Turning to the study itself: Samples taken during acute and convalescent COVID-19 were collected in the United States, Italy and Spain. Sources were T cells, B-cell-depleted T cells, or PBMCs; the material itself was cDNA or gDNA.

This clone has just a few counts. Per the original data handling: Amplification with reference gene primers provided the estimates of nucleated cell counts. Generated by immunoSEQ multiplex PCR, the TCRdb table keeps only in-frame clones and is missing some. V, J and clone size were drawn from that table, and D and trimming were deduced from the DNA. The sample lists under 250,000 clones; approximately 82% were seen once. The sample was peripheral blood. The sequence came from a human donor in a cohort sampled during active COVID-19.

In DNA, the CDR3 is TGTGCCAGCAGCCAAGCCGGGGTGAACACTGAAGCTTTCTTT. Translation: CASSQAGVNTEAFF. V usage is TRBV3-1 (or the pseudogene TRBV3-2) and J usage is TRBJ1-1, with D unresolved. Trimming stripped 1 base from V and 0 bases from J, with 6 bases between. CDR3 length: 14 amino acids. CDR1 is LGHDT and CDR2 is YNNKEL in the germline V gene (reference sequence).